The following is a T cell receptor beta chain sequence with its context. Its cognate antigen is unknown. The entry originates in a study of OX40 agonist ivuxolimab in advanced cancers. On the study more broadly: Ivuxolimab was delivered to patients intravenously every 2 weeks at doses spanning 0.01 to 10 mg/kg. Three patients showed partial responses: one hepatocellular carcinoma and two cutaneous melanoma cases. Regarding the study as a whole: Researchers report that CD8+ T cells had, on average, more expanded clones than CD4+.

V was clipped by 7 bases and J by 3 bases, with 10 bases between them. Germline V lookup: CDR1 SQVTM, CDR2 ANQGSEA. There are 11 residues in the CDR3. Profiling relied on immunoSEQ multiplex PCR, and the TCRdb table lists in-frame clones only, not all of them. The profile covers about 50,000 clones, with approximately 80% appearing a single time and 3% to 5% taken by the ten largest. This material consisted of CD4+ or CD8+ T cells sorted from blood, taken in a trial of the OX40 agonist ivuxolimab. The TCR originated in an adult with an advanced solid tumor such as melanoma, head and neck, liver or kidney cancer. The chain has TRBV29-1 and TRBJ2-7; tentatively, D is TRBD1 (5 bases). CDR3 region: CSATENYEQYF. As DNA, the CDR3 is TGCAGCGCGACAGAGAACTACGAGCAGTACTTC.